The 25 T cell receptor beta chains below come from one sample, sequenced in a study of shared clonotypes between healthy human individuals. The repertoire was sequenced with immunoSEQ multiplex PCR; TCRdb's copy has only in-frame clones and lacks some. Of over 800,000 clones listed, nearly 95% are singletons. The naive CD8 subset, CD45RO-negative cells positively selected for CCR7, excluded terminally differentiated effector memory CD45RA+ cells. Sequencing was performed on naive CD8+ T cells sorted from blood. These receptors originate from a man aged 30-40 years in good health.

The rearrangement uses TRBV4-1 and TRBJ2-3; D is perhaps TRBD2 (5 bases). V was shortened by 5 bases and J by 5 bases, with 17 bases between the two germline ends. Germline V gives CDR1 MGHRA, CDR2 YSYEKL. The CDR3 contains 15 residues. The CDR3, as DNA: TGCGCCAGCAGCTTCCGAACGGGATCGAAAGATACGCAGTATTTT. Encoded protein: CASSFRTGSKDTQYF.

V gene TRBV5-5 combines with J gene TRBJ2-7, with 7 nucleotides matching TRBD1. The CDR3 covers 14 residues. V shed 4 bases and J 3 bases; nucleotides not matched to a gene: 7. In germline, CDR1 is SGHKS, CDR2 YYEKEE (reference sequence). DNA of the CDR3: TGTGCCAGCAGCGTATCCGGGACAGACTACGAGCAGTACTTC. This codes for CASSVSGTDYEQYF.

Only one count was recorded for this clone. The chain combines TRBV10-2 with TRBJ2-4; TRBD1 matches 8 bases. The V gene's germline CDR1 is WSHSY and CDR2 SAAADI. The CDR3 is 17 amino acids. Trimming at V came to 5 bases and at J to 3 bases, leaving 12 bases not matched to a gene. This CDR3 is CASSSSNRGLGKNIQYF. The CDR3 DNA reads TGCGCCAGCAGTTCAAGCAACAGGGGGTTGGGCAAAAACATTCAGTACTTC.

CDR3 region: CASSWTGILAESTDTQYF. CDR3 in DNA: TGTGCCAGCTCTTGGACAGGGATCCTAGCGGAATCCACAGATACGCAGTATTTT. V and J are TRBV14 and TRBJ2-3; maybe TRBD1 (8 bases). The CDR3 is 18 residues long. Trimming removed 8 bases from V and 2 bases from J, with 26 bases in between. Germline values: CDR1 SGHDN, CDR2 FVKESK.

The chain is built from TRBV15 and TRBJ2-1, with 9 positions matching TRBD1. CDR1 LNHNV and CDR2 YYDKDF come from the germline V gene (reference sequence). The CDR3 sequence is 15 residues long. Germline trimming cut 0 bases from V and 8 bases from J; bases unmatched to any gene: 5. The DNA for the CDR3 is TGTGCCACCAGCAGAGAGGAGGGACAGGGACATGAGCAGTTCTTC. This encodes CATSREEGQGHEQFF.

V and J are TRBV9 and TRBJ1-1; no firm D call. Germline V gene data show CDR1 as SGDLS and CDR2 as YYNGEE. CDR3 length equals 15 residues. V shed 0 bases and J shed 2 bases, with 11 bases lying between them. The CDR3 sequence is CASSVVPSVNTEAFF. DNA for the CDR3: TGTGCCAGCAGCGTAGTCCCATCCGTAAACACTGAAGCTTTCTTT.

A few counts support this clone. CDR3 residues: CAWSALGSYEQYF. DNA for the CDR3: TGTGCCTGGAGTGCCCTCGGGAGCTACGAGCAGTACTTC. This chain uses TRBV30 with TRBJ2-7; possibly TRBD2 for D (6 bases). This CDR3 spans 13 amino acids. The germline V gene encodes CDR1 GTSNPN and CDR2 SVGIG (reference sequence). Trimming pared 1 base from V and 3 bases from J, leaving 10 bases between.

The CDR3 DNA sequence: TGCAGCGTTGCCCGGGACAGGCGGACAGATACGCAGTATTTT. It translates to CSVARDRRTDTQYF. This chain connects TRBV29-1 to TRBJ2-3; 8 bases fit TRBD1. The V gene end was trimmed by 4 bases and the J gene end by 3 bases; junction bases not matched to a gene: 6. In germline, CDR1 is SQVTM, CDR2 ANQGSEA. The CDR3 covers 14 residues.

This sequence joins TRBV23-1 and TRBJ2-1; 7 bases fit TRBD1. TRBV23-1 counts as an open reading frame of uncertain function. This CDR3 is built from 16 residues. J lost 4 bases, V lost 3 bases, and 9 bases had no gene match. Here the CDR3 DNA reads TGCGCCAGCAGTCACCGCCGGGACAGCCATTACAATGAGCAGTTCTTC. Translation gives CASSHRRDSHYNEQFF.

This chain links TRBV6-6 with TRBJ2-7; D possibly matches TRBD1 or TRBD2 (7 bases each). V lost 6 bases to trimming and J lost 7 bases, with 13 bases between them. Looked up from germline, CDR1 is MNHNY and CDR2 is SVGAGI (reference sequence). The CDR3 has 12 residues. The CDR3 loop reads CASSPGGGEQYF. The CDR3 DNA reads TGTGCCAGCAGCCCAGGGGGGGGTGAGCAGTACTTC.

The rearrangement joins TRBV27 to TRBJ2-3; 8 bases are shared with TRBD1. This CDR3 spans 17 amino acids. Looked up from germline, CDR1 is MNHEY and CDR2 is SMNVEV (reference sequence). J lost 1 base, V lost 4 bases, and 10 bases had no gene match. CDR3 coding DNA: TGTGCCAGCAGTTCTCTCGTGACAGGGGCGCGCACAGATACGCAGTATTTT. Protein sequence: CASSSLVTGARTDTQYF.

The chain couples TRBV29-1 to TRBJ2-1; D is possibly TRBD1 or TRBD2 (5 bases each). Looked up from germline, CDR1 is SQVTM and CDR2 is ANQGSEA. The CDR3 is 13 residues long. The V end was cut by 7 bases, the J end by 8 bases, with 18 bases between. The CDR3, as DNA: TGCAGCGCGGGACGGCCCTTTGTCTATGAGCAGTTCTTC. As protein: CSAGRPFVYEQFF.

The genes are TRBV6-5 and TRBJ1-1; possibly TRBD1 for D (6 bases). The CDR3 is made up of 14 amino acids. With 2 bases removed from V and 4 bases from J, the gap between germline ends came to 11 bases. The germline V gene encodes CDR1 MNHEY and CDR2 SVGAGI. This CDR3 is CASSYLGQTTEAFF. Here the CDR3 DNA reads TGTGCCAGCAGTTACCTTGGACAGACCACTGAAGCTTTCTTT.

The gene calls are TRBV5-4 and TRBJ2-3; perhaps D is TRBD1 or TRBD2 (5 bases each). V dropped 3 bases and J dropped 0 bases, with 14 bases sitting between them. Germline CDR1 SGHNT, CDR2 YYREEE (reference sequence). The CDR3 runs 16 residues. In nucleotides, the CDR3 is TGTGCCAGCAGCTCCAGAGAGGGGACGAGCACAGATACGCAGTATTTT. Translating it yields CASSSREGTSTDTQYF.

This chain joins TRBV9 and TRBJ2-2; TRBD1 matches 11 bases. Germline trimming cut 3 bases from V and 6 bases from J; bases unmatched to any gene: 7. In germline, CDR1 is SGDLS, CDR2 YYNGEE. This CDR3 has 16 amino acids. The CDR3 bases are TGTGCCAGCAGCGCTCGGACAGGGGGCATTGCCGGGGAGCTGTTTTTT. Translation gives CASSARTGGIAGELFF.

The chain uses TRBV2 and TRBJ1-4; D call uncertain. V was pared by 2 bases and J by 8 bases, with 9 bases between. Germline V CDR1 and CDR2: SNHLY, FYNNEI. This CDR3 spans 13 amino acids. CDR3: CASSEYTWEKLFF. The CDR3 DNA reads TGTGCCAGCAGTGAATACACCTGGGAAAAACTGTTTTTT.

This clone was detected once. The chain joins TRBV27 to TRBJ2-1; 8 bases fit TRBD2. The CDR3 is 18 residues long. Germline V CDR1 and CDR2: MNHEY, SMNVEV (reference sequence). V lost 1 base, J lost 8 bases, and 16 bases stayed unmatched. In DNA form, the CDR3 reads TGTGCCAGCAGTTTATACCCCCTCCGACTAGCGTCTTTCCATGAGCAGTTCTTC. Protein product: CASSLYPLRLASFHEQFF.

This chain connects TRBV27 to TRBJ1-2; 8 bases fit TRBD1. V was clipped by 10 bases and J by 2 bases; unmatched bases: 6. The germline CDR1 and CDR2 sequences are MNHEY and SMNVEV (reference sequence). This CDR3 comprises 13 residues. The CDR3 sequence is CATKTGANYGYTF. In nucleotides, the CDR3 is TGTGCCACCAAGACAGGGGCCAACTATGGCTACACCTTC.

J is TRBJ2-5 and V is TRBV9; TRBD1 aligns across 10 bases. Per the germline V gene, CDR1 is SGDLS and CDR2 is YYNGEE. The CDR3 is made up of 16 amino acids. The V segment lost 4 bases and the J segment 2 bases; nucleotides outside the gene matches: 8. This CDR3 reads CASSPHGGQGQETQYF. The CDR3, as DNA: TGTGCCAGCAGCCCCCACGGGGGACAGGGGCAAGAGACCCAGTACTTC.

V is TRBV5-5 and J is TRBJ1-5; 7 bases line up with TRBD1. V shed 2 bases and J 6 bases; nucleotides not matched to a gene: 2. CDR1 SGHKS and CDR2 YYEKEE come from the germline V gene (reference sequence). The length of the CDR3 is 13 residues. The CDR3 is CASSFDRAQPQHF. CDR3 coding DNA: TGTGCCAGCAGCTTTGACAGGGCTCAGCCCCAGCATTTT.

The rearrangement uses TRBV6-1 and TRBJ2-5, with a weak D call TRBD2 (5 bases). Germline CDR1 reads MNHNS; CDR2 reads SASEGT. V was shortened by 5 bases and J by 1 base, with 11 bases between the two germline ends. The length of the CDR3 is 14 residues. CDR3 bases: TGTGCCAGCAGTCCCCGCCGGGGCCAAGAGACCCAGTACTTC. Protein product: CASSPRRGQETQYF.

The chain joins TRBV14 to TRBJ2-7, with 8 bases that match TRBD2. With V trimmed by 4 bases and J by 3 bases, 17 bases remained unmatched. In germline, CDR1 is SGHDN, CDR2 FVKESK. There are 18 residues in the CDR3. CDR3 protein: CASSPAFNTGTRSYEQYF. The CDR3 region has the DNA TGTGCCAGCAGCCCGGCATTTAACACCGGGACTAGAAGCTACGAGCAGTACTTC.

This chain uses TRBV6-6 with TRBJ1-6; D is perhaps TRBD1 (5 bases). CDR1 is MNHNY, CDR2 SVGAGI, per germline (reference sequence). The ends were cut back, 7 bases at V and 8 bases at J, with 12 bases in the middle. This CDR3 region has 13 residues. CDR3 DNA: TGTGCCAGCACCACCGCGGGGGATTCACCCCTCCACTTT. As protein: CASTTAGDSPLHF.

The CDR3 DNA follows: TGTGCCAGCAGCCCCACCCTACGGACTTACGAGCAGTACTTC. It codes for CASSPTLRTYEQYF. J is TRBJ2-7 and V is TRBV27; tentatively, D is TRBD2 (5 bases). The CDR3 runs 14 residues. The ends were cut back, 6 bases at V and 4 bases at J, with 16 bases in the middle. Looked up from germline, CDR1 is MNHEY and CDR2 is SMNVEV (reference sequence).

The chain uses TRBV7-3 and TRBJ2-1; 7 nucleotides agree with TRBD2. This CDR3 has 16 amino acids. Germline V gene sequence: CDR1 SGHTA, CDR2 FQGTGA. Trimming cost V 9 bases and J 2 bases; bases outside gene matches: 13. CDR3 sequence: CASGRAGEVPYNEQFF. The CDR3, as DNA: TGTGCCAGTGGTCGCGCGGGAGAGGTGCCCTACAATGAGCAGTTCTTC. Filled out from reference TRBV7-3 and TRBJ2-1, the complete variable domain reads GAGVSQTPSNKVTEKGKYVELRCDPISGHTALYWYRQSLGQGPEFLIYFQGTGAADDSGLPNDRFFAVRPEGSVSTLKIQRTERGDSAVYLCASGRAGEVPYNEQFFGPGTRLTVL.